Shown below are 9 T cell receptor beta chains from a single sample sequenced in a study of T cell responses to AZD1222 COVID-19 vaccine. Assay: immunoSEQ multiplex PCR; the TCRdb copy retains only in-frame clones and omits some. The sample holds about 150,000 clones; 88% are singletons and the top ten take less than 3.5%. The starting material was peripheral blood, obtained on day 0 of AZD1222 vaccination. The receptor set was obtained from an adult in good health.

The genes are TRBV18 and TRBJ2-2; 13 nucleotides agree with TRBD2. The J segment lost 0 bases and the V segment lost 6 bases, leaving 10 bases of the junction unmatched. The CDR3 consists of 19 residues. Germline CDR1 is KGHSH and CDR2 is LQKENI. CDR3 nucleotides: TGTGCCAGCTCTTCCCTCGGACTAGCGGGGGCCGCGAACACCGGGGAGCTGTTTTTT. This codes for CASSSLGLAGAANTGELFF.

The rearrangement links TRBV9 to TRBJ1-2, with no clear D. Germline V gene lookup returns CDR1 SGDLS and CDR2 YYNGEE. The CDR3 spans 15 residues. Trimming took 0 bases from V and 4 from J, leaving 13 bases between them. In nucleotides, the CDR3 is TGTGCCAGCAGCGTAGATTCAGTCGGTAGCTATGGCTACACCTTC. This codes for CASSVDSVGSYGYTF.

The chain uses TRBV5-1 and TRBJ2-2; 12 bases map to TRBD2. The germline gives CDR1 SGHRS, CDR2 YFSETQ. The CDR3 loop spans 17 amino acids. V was pared by 6 bases and J by 0 bases, with 6 bases of the junction left unmatched. The CDR3 nucleotides read TGCGCCAGCACAGGACTAGCGGGGAGGACGAACACCGGGGAGCTGTTTTTT. Protein: CASTGLAGRTNTGELFF.

V and J are TRBV27 and TRBJ1-4; 12 positions agree with TRBD1. V shed 4 bases, J shed 6 bases, and the junction held 3 bases outside the gene matches. Germline V gives CDR1 MNHEY, CDR2 SMNVEV (reference sequence). The CDR3 consists of 15 residues. This chain's CDR3 is CASSSGQGAYEKLFF. In nucleotides, the CDR3 is TGTGCCAGCAGTTCGGGACAGGGGGCATATGAAAAACTGTTTTTT.

This clone was counted between two and nine times. The rearrangement uses TRBV4-2 and TRBJ1-5; possibly TRBD1 for D (6 bases). Germline V lookup: CDR1 LGHNA, CDR2 YNFKEQ. The CDR3 runs to 16 residues. V was pared by 0 bases and J by 4 bases, with 13 bases between. The CDR3: CASSQDWGGPNQPQHF. The CDR3 DNA is TGTGCCAGCAGCCAAGATTGGGGGGGGCCAAATCAGCCCCAGCATTTT.

CDR3 protein: CASSFGQTNSPLHF. The CDR3 region has the DNA TGTGCCAGCAGCTTCGGACAGACTAATTCACCCCTCCACTTT. V usage is TRBV7-9 and J usage is TRBJ1-6; weak D call: TRBD1 (6 bases). The CDR3 sequence is 14 residues long. CDR1 is SEHNR and CDR2 is FQNEAQ in the germline V gene (reference sequence). The V end lost 3 bases, the J end lost 6 bases, and 9 bases lay between the germline ends.

This rearrangement joins TRBV6-5 to TRBJ1-2, with D maybe TRBD1 (6 bases). V was pared by 10 bases and J by 4 bases, with 16 bases between. CDR1 and CDR2 from the germline V gene are MNHEY and SVGAGI. This CDR3 contains 13 residues. CDR3 in DNA: TGTGCCAACAGCCTAAGACAGGCCTATGGCTACACCTTC. Translated, it gives CANSLRQAYGYTF.

In its sample, this clone was seen a few times. J is TRBJ2-1 and V is TRBV6-2 or TRBV6-3, with TRBD1 as a possible D gene (5 bases). CDR3 length: 13 amino acids. The V gene's germline CDR1 is MNHEY and CDR2 SVGEGT. V lost 5 bases to trimming and J lost 4 bases, with 9 bases between them. DNA for the CDR3: TGTGCCAGCAGTGCGACAGATTACAATGAGCAGTTCTTC. Translation: CASSATDYNEQFF.

This chain connects TRBV6-5 to TRBJ1-2; D may be TRBD1 (5 bases). CDR3 length: 13 amino acids. Trimming shortened V by 0 bases and J by 4 bases, and 6 bases separated the two germline ends. Germline loops: CDR1 MNHEY, CDR2 SVGAGI. The CDR3 region is CASSYSGPYGYTF. The CDR3 coding sequence is TGTGCCAGCAGTTACTCGGGGCCCTATGGCTACACCTTC.